This T cell receptor beta chain was identified during a study of T cell changes during pregnancy in multiple sclerosis. Profiled with immunoSEQ multiplex PCR; TCRdb holds only in-frame clones, not every one. Among about 58,000 clones listed, roughly 89% were seen once. The CDR3 contains 13 residues. Germline-derived CDR1 and CDR2 are SNHLY and FYNNEI. The trim removed 7 bases at V and 6 bases at J, leaving 6 bases unmatched. The sample was CD4+ T cells from peripheral blood mononuclear cells, taken after pregnancy. The chain couples TRBV2 to TRBJ2-3, with 8 bases aligning to TRBD2. This sequence was found in a female donor in good health, enrolled as a control in a pregnancy study. The CDR3, as DNA: TGTGCCAGCAACCTACGGGGGGGGGATACGCAGTATTTT. Protein product: CASNLRGGDTQYF.